Listed below are T cell receptor beta chains from one sample, sequenced in a study of T-cell reconstitution after alpha-beta-depleted transplantation in children. Each CDR3 protein gets one entry after TCRdb re-called the PCR reads with MiXCR. Here the sample spans almost 250,000 distinct CDR3 sequences, more than 20% being singletons. The sequences come from PBMCs, collected before TCRalphabeta/CD19-depleted stem cell transplant. The origin of the receptors is a girl aged 2 to 10 with Fanconi anemia, due to receive a stem cell transplant. Both conserved end residues are part of each CDR3. Fields, in order: V gene, D gene, clone size, J gene, CDR3 protein, CDR3 DNA. A D gene is named only where the DNA matches it firmly. Clone size appears in some rows only: once, few, many, or a class for an expanded clone.

v_gene: TRBV11-2; d_gene: TRBD1; abundance: many; j_gene: TRBJ1-3; CDR3aa: CASSMDRSGNTIYF; CDR3nt: TGTGCCAGCAGCATGGACAGGTCTGGAAACACCATATATTTT
v_gene: TRBV20-1; d_gene: -; abundance: once; j_gene: TRBJ2-1; CDR3aa: CSARGSRSYNEQFF; CDR3nt: TGCAGTGCTAGGGGGAGCCGCTCCTACAATGAGCAGTTCTTC
v_gene: TRBV5-8; d_gene: -; abundance: -; j_gene: TRBJ2-5; CDR3aa: CASSLVGPETQYF; CDR3nt: TGTGCCAGCAGCCTGGTGGGGCCCGAGACCCAGTACTTC
v_gene: TRBV15; d_gene: -; abundance: -; j_gene: TRBJ2-1; CDR3aa: CATSRVPGPNNEQFF; CDR3nt: TGTGCCACCAGCAGAGTCCCGGGACCTAACAATGAGCAGTTCTTC
v_gene: TRBV7-9; d_gene: TRBD1; abundance: few; j_gene: TRBJ2-2; CDR3aa: CASSAGQGAYTGELFF; CDR3nt: TGTGCCAGCAGCGCGGGACAGGGGGCGTACACCGGGGAGCTGTTTTTT
v_gene: TRBV20-1; d_gene: TRBD1; abundance: few; j_gene: TRBJ1-2; CDR3aa: CSAVKRQGVSGGYTF; CDR3nt: TGCAGTGCTGTCAAACGACAGGGGGTGTCCGGGGGCTACACCTTC
v_gene: TRBV7-6; d_gene: TRBD2; abundance: -; j_gene: TRBJ2-1; CDR3aa: CASSKHLAGGLNEQFF; CDR3nt: TGTGCCAGCAGCAAACATCTAGCGGGGGGACTCAATGAGCAGTTCTTC
v_gene: TRBV20-1; d_gene: -; abundance: many; j_gene: TRBJ1-1; CDR3aa: CSAPTQNTEAFF; CDR3nt: TGCAGTGCTCCAACACAAAACACTGAAGCTTTCTTT
v_gene: TRBV5-1; d_gene: TRBD1; abundance: many; j_gene: TRBJ1-2; CDR3aa: CASSLGTVYGYTF; CDR3nt: TGTGCCAGCAGTTTAGGGACAGTCTATGGCTACACCTTC
v_gene: TRBV5-1; d_gene: -; abundance: -; j_gene: TRBJ2-3; CDR3aa: CASSTAIAVTDTQYF; CDR3nt: TGCGCCAGCAGCACAGCCATAGCGGTAACAGATACGCAGTATTTT
v_gene: TRBV12-3/TRBV12-4; d_gene: -; abundance: many; j_gene: TRBJ2-7; CDR3aa: CASSLLGYEQYF; CDR3nt: TGTGCCAGCAGTTTGTTAGGCTACGAGCAGTACTTC
v_gene: TRBV4-2; d_gene: -; abundance: -; j_gene: TRBJ2-7; CDR3aa: CASSQVAVISSYEQYF; CDR3nt: TGTGCCAGCAGCCAAGTAGCGGTTATTTCCTCCTACGAGCAGTACTTC
v_gene: TRBV20-1; d_gene: -; abundance: -; j_gene: TRBJ2-6; CDR3aa: CSATPLGSGANVLTF; CDR3nt: TGCAGTGCTACCCCTTTAGGATCTGGGGCCAACGTCCTGACTTTC
v_gene: TRBV19; d_gene: -; abundance: -; j_gene: TRBJ2-2; CDR3aa: CASSINPTGTGELFF; CDR3nt: TGTGCCAGTAGTATAAACCCTACTGGAACCGGGGAGCTGTTTTTT
v_gene: TRBV29-1; d_gene: TRBD2; abundance: many; j_gene: TRBJ2-5; CDR3aa: CSAGKTSGETQYF; CDR3nt: TGCAGCGCCGGAAAAACTAGCGGAGAGACCCAGTACTTC
v_gene: TRBV20-1; d_gene: -; abundance: -; j_gene: TRBJ1-1; CDR3aa: CSASRQDPEAFF; CDR3nt: TGCAGTGCTAGTCGCCAGGACCCAGAAGCTTTCTTT
v_gene: TRBV20-1; d_gene: -; abundance: few; j_gene: TRBJ2-7; CDR3aa: CSASGRRGLYEQYF; CDR3nt: TGCAGTGCTAGTGGCCGCCGGGGGCTCTACGAGCAGTACTTC
v_gene: TRBV7-2; d_gene: -; abundance: -; j_gene: TRBJ2-5; CDR3aa: CASSLDWTQETQYF; CDR3nt: TGTGCCAGCAGCTTAGATTGGACCCAAGAGACCCAGTACTTC
v_gene: TRBV6-4; d_gene: -; abundance: many; j_gene: TRBJ2-1; CDR3aa: CATSNWGYNEQFF; CDR3nt: TGTGCCACCTCGAATTGGGGCTACAATGAGCAGTTCTTC
v_gene: TRBV29-1; d_gene: -; abundance: many; j_gene: TRBJ2-7; CDR3aa: CSVRGGSYEQYF; CDR3nt: TGCAGCGTCAGGGGAGGTTCCTACGAGCAGTACTTC
v_gene: TRBV20-1; d_gene: -; abundance: many; j_gene: TRBJ1-2; CDR3aa: CSARGETYGYTF; CDR3nt: TGCAGTGCTAGGGGGGAAACCTATGGCTACACCTTC
v_gene: TRBV29-1; d_gene: -; abundance: many; j_gene: TRBJ2-1; CDR3aa: CSVEDNSPASDIYNEQFF; CDR3nt: TGCAGCGTTGAAGATAACTCCCCGGCTAGCGATATCTACAATGAGCAGTTCTTC
v_gene: TRBV28; d_gene: TRBD1; abundance: -; j_gene: TRBJ2-7; CDR3aa: CASSGQGGIYEQYF; CDR3nt: TGTGCCAGCAGCGGACAGGGTGGAATTTACGAGCAGTACTTC
v_gene: TRBV6-6; d_gene: -; abundance: many; j_gene: TRBJ2-3; CDR3aa: CASSDSGTTTDTQYF; CDR3nt: TGTGCCAGCAGTGACTCCGGGACCACCACAGATACGCAGTATTTT
v_gene: TRBV20-1; d_gene: TRBD2; abundance: many; j_gene: TRBJ2-3; CDR3aa: CSALAGVTDTQYF; CDR3nt: TGCAGTGCTTTAGCGGGGGTCACAGATACGCAGTATTTT
v_gene: TRBV20-1; d_gene: TRBD2; abundance: -; j_gene: TRBJ2-1; CDR3aa: CCARGVGTSGIDEQFF; CDR3nt: TGCTGTGCTAGAGGAGTGGGGACTAGCGGGATCGATGAGCAGTTCTTC
v_gene: TRBV15; d_gene: -; abundance: many; j_gene: TRBJ2-7; CDR3aa: CATAWARTYEQYF; CDR3nt: TGTGCCACCGCCTGGGCCAGGACCTACGAGCAGTACTTC
v_gene: TRBV7-6; d_gene: TRBD1; abundance: -; j_gene: TRBJ2-7; CDR3aa: CASSLDYKGRGTYEQYF; CDR3nt: TGTGCCAGCAGCTTAGATTATAAGGGCAGGGGGACCTACGAGCAGTACTTC
v_gene: TRBV6-5; d_gene: -; abundance: many; j_gene: TRBJ2-5; CDR3aa: CASSYSLVPGETQYF; CDR3nt: TGTGCCAGCAGTTACTCTTTGGTCCCGGGGGAGACCCAGTACTTC
v_gene: TRBV7-2; d_gene: -; abundance: many; j_gene: TRBJ2-7; CDR3aa: CASSLFGGQYF; CDR3nt: TGTGCCAGCAGCTTATTCGGGGGGCAGTACTTC
v_gene: TRBV20-1; d_gene: -; abundance: few; j_gene: TRBJ1-1; CDR3aa: CSARGDNTEAFF; CDR3nt: TGCAGTGCTAGAGGGGATAACACTGAAGCTTTCTTT
v_gene: TRBV9; d_gene: -; abundance: -; j_gene: TRBJ2-3; CDR3aa: CASSPGTGLSTDTQYF; CDR3nt: TGTGCCAGCAGCCCAGGAACAGGTTTGAGCACAGATACGCAGTATTTT
v_gene: TRBV12-3/TRBV12-4; d_gene: TRBD1; abundance: many; j_gene: TRBJ2-1; CDR3aa: CASSFPDRGANNEQFF; CDR3nt: TGTGCCAGCAGTTTCCCCGACAGGGGCGCCAACAATGAGCAGTTCTTC
v_gene: TRBV11-2; d_gene: TRBD1; abundance: -; j_gene: TRBJ2-1; CDR3aa: CASSLGDRDF; CDR3nt: TGTGCCAGCAGCTTAGGGGACAGGGACTTC
v_gene: TRBV4-1; d_gene: TRBD1; abundance: many; j_gene: TRBJ1-4; CDR3aa: CASSTGGATNEKLFF; CDR3nt: TGCGCCAGCAGCACAGGGGGCGCGACTAATGAAAAACTGTTTTTT
v_gene: TRBV6-5; d_gene: TRBD1; abundance: many; j_gene: TRBJ2-7; CDR3aa: CASSRKVLDRVSYEQYF; CDR3nt: TGTGCCAGCAGTCGGAAGGTCCTGGACAGGGTATCGTACGAGCAGTACTTC
v_gene: TRBV5-1; d_gene: TRBD2; abundance: few; j_gene: TRBJ2-7; CDR3aa: CASSLGTSGDYEQYF; CDR3nt: TGCGCCAGCAGCTTGGGGACTAGCGGGGACTACGAGCAGTACTTC
v_gene: TRBV7-2; d_gene: -; abundance: few; j_gene: TRBJ2-7; CDR3aa: CASSLASGSASLPYEQYF; CDR3nt: TGTGCCAGCAGCTTAGCGTCAGGTAGCGCGTCACTACCCTACGAGCAGTACTTC
v_gene: TRBV5-1; d_gene: -; abundance: -; j_gene: TRBJ2-5; CDR3aa: CASSLWGETQYF; CDR3nt: TGCGCCAGCAGCTTGTGGGGTGAGACCCAGTACTTC
v_gene: TRBV7-9; d_gene: -; abundance: -; j_gene: TRBJ2-3; CDR3aa: CASSKDGLTTDTQYF; CDR3nt: TGTGCCAGCAGCAAAGACGGACTAACCACAGATACGCAGTATTTT
v_gene: TRBV10-3; d_gene: TRBD2; abundance: few; j_gene: TRBJ2-1; CDR3aa: CAISESVTSGANSYNEQFF; CDR3nt: TGTGCCATCAGTGAGTCGGTCACTAGCGGGGCCAACTCCTACAATGAGCAGTTCTTC
v_gene: TRBV7-7; d_gene: -; abundance: -; j_gene: TRBJ2-2; CDR3aa: CASSLVVGATNTGELFF; CDR3nt: TGTGCCAGCAGCTTAGTCGTGGGAGCGACTAACACCGGGGAGCTGTTTTTT
v_gene: TRBV19; d_gene: -; abundance: few; j_gene: TRBJ1-2; CDR3aa: CASSSTAFNYGYTF; CDR3nt: TGTGCCAGTAGTAGTACAGCCTTCAACTATGGCTACACCTTC
v_gene: TRBV27; d_gene: -; abundance: -; j_gene: TRBJ2-1; CDR3aa: CASSLWGGNGYNEQFF; CDR3nt: TGTGCCAGCAGTTTATGGGGCGGGAACGGCTACAATGAGCAGTTCTTC
v_gene: TRBV7-9; d_gene: TRBD2; abundance: -; j_gene: TRBJ2-1; CDR3aa: CASSSGTSGDEQFF; CDR3nt: TGTGCCAGCAGTTCCGGGACTAGCGGGGATGAGCAGTTCTTC
v_gene: TRBV2; d_gene: TRBD1; abundance: once; j_gene: TRBJ2-1; CDR3aa: CASSDLTGDNEQFF; CDR3nt: TGTGCCAGCAGTGACTTGACAGGGGATAATGAGCAGTTCTTC
v_gene: TRBV6-5; d_gene: -; abundance: many; j_gene: TRBJ2-5; CDR3aa: CASSYGPMKETQYF; CDR3nt: TGTGCCAGCAGTTACGGTCCGATGAAAGAGACCCAGTACTTC
v_gene: TRBV28; d_gene: TRBD2; abundance: -; j_gene: TRBJ2-3; CDR3aa: CASSLGLAGVTDTQYF; CDR3nt: TGTGCCAGCAGTTTAGGGTTAGCGGGAGTCACAGATACGCAGTATTTT
v_gene: TRBV27; d_gene: TRBD1; abundance: many; j_gene: TRBJ1-5; CDR3aa: CASSDRVNQPQHF; CDR3nt: TGTGCCAGCAGTGACAGGGTCAATCAGCCCCAGCATTTT
v_gene: TRBV6-5; d_gene: TRBD2; abundance: many; j_gene: TRBJ2-7; CDR3aa: CASSYSPSGGYEQYF; CDR3nt: TGTGCCAGCAGTTACTCTCCTAGCGGGGGGTACGAGCAGTACTTC
v_gene: TRBV4-1; d_gene: -; abundance: few; j_gene: TRBJ2-1; CDR3aa: CASSQDKGRLTNEQFF; CDR3nt: TGCGCCAGCAGCCAAGATAAAGGCAGGTTGACCAATGAGCAGTTCTTC
v_gene: TRBV12-3/TRBV12-4; d_gene: -; abundance: -; j_gene: TRBJ2-2; CDR3aa: CASSRRGLRTGELFF; CDR3nt: TGTGCCAGCAGCCGCAGGGGACTGAGGACCGGGGAGCTGTTTTTT
v_gene: TRBV7-8; d_gene: -; abundance: few; j_gene: TRBJ2-3; CDR3aa: CASSLRLAGSTDTQYF; CDR3nt: TGTGCCAGCAGCTTAAGGCTTGCGGGGAGCACAGATACGCAGTATTTT
v_gene: TRBV28; d_gene: -; abundance: few; j_gene: TRBJ2-7; CDR3aa: CASSLWGDNSYEQYF; CDR3nt: TGTGCCAGCAGTTTATGGGGGGACAACTCCTACGAGCAGTACTTC
v_gene: TRBV12-3/TRBV12-4; d_gene: -; abundance: many; j_gene: TRBJ2-7; CDR3aa: CASSLALTGISYEQYF; CDR3nt: TGTGCCAGCAGTTTAGCGCTTACAGGTATATCCTACGAGCAGTACTTC
v_gene: TRBV12-3/TRBV12-4; d_gene: TRBD2; abundance: -; j_gene: TRBJ2-7; CDR3aa: CASSFGTSGRTYEQYF; CDR3nt: TGTGCCAGCAGTTTTGGGACTAGCGGGAGAACCTACGAGCAGTACTTC
v_gene: TRBV20-1; d_gene: -; abundance: -; j_gene: TRBJ2-7; CDR3aa: CSASRLRQWDYEQYF; CDR3nt: TGCAGTGCTAGCCGACTCCGACAGTGGGACTACGAGCAGTACTTC